This passage covers 24 T cell receptor beta chains from one sample sequenced in a study of STAT5B mutations in CD4+ large granular lymphocyte leukemia. This table comes from immunoSEQ multiplex PCR, and its TCRdb copy is limited to in-frame clones, with some not included. This sample yields about 30,000 clones, of which about 77% are seen a single time; around 2.1% belongs to the top ten. Sequenced sample: CD4+ T cells from blood buffy coats. Receptor source: a human donor in good health.

The V call is TRBV4-3, the J call TRBJ1-5, with D perhaps TRBD1 (5 bases). With 7 bases removed from V and 2 bases from J, the gap between germline ends came to 12 bases. Germline assignment: CDR1 LGHNA and CDR2 YSLEER. The CDR3 is 14 residues long. The CDR3 sequence: CASMVGGGNQPQHF. CDR3 coding DNA: TGCGCCAGCATGGTTGGGGGAGGCAATCAGCCCCAGCATTTT.

The chain recombines TRBV7-9 with TRBJ2-1; D may be TRBD2 (6 bases). CDR3 length: 12 residues. Trimming removed 6 bases from V and 4 bases from J, with 7 bases in between. CDR1 and CDR2 (germline): SEHNR, FQNEAQ (reference sequence). CDR3 DNA sequence: TGTGCCAGCAGGGGGGGATACAATGAGCAGTTCTTC. Its translation: CASRGGYNEQFF.

This clone appeared a few times. The chain joins TRBV5-1 to TRBJ1-2, with 9 positions matching TRBD1. CDR1 and CDR2 from the germline V gene are SGHRS and YFSETQ. The V segment lost 4 bases and the J segment 5 bases; nucleotides outside the gene matches: 6. The CDR3 sequence is 14 residues long. CDR3 bases: TGCGCCAGCAGCCCCGGGACAGGGTCTTATGGCTACACCTTC. As protein: CASSPGTGSYGYTF.

The chain joins TRBV5-1 to TRBJ1-5; D remains unclear. The CDR3 has 13 residues. Trimming shortened V by 5 bases and J by 0 bases, and 6 bases separated the two germline ends. CDR1 and CDR2 from the germline V gene are SGHRS and YFSETQ. The CDR3: CASRQDSNQPQHF. The CDR3 DNA sequence: TGCGCCAGCAGGCAAGATAGCAATCAGCCCCAGCATTTT.

This chain joins TRBV28 and TRBJ2-4; tentatively, D is TRBD1 (5 bases). Trimming removed 7 bases at V and 6 bases at J, with 10 bases between. Germline CDR1 MDHEN, CDR2 SYDVKM. This CDR3 region has 12 residues. In DNA, the CDR3 is TGTGCCAGCAAGGGGCAACGAAACATTCAGTACTTC. Encoded protein: CASKGQRNIQYF.

The chain recombines TRBV6-6 with TRBJ2-3; 7 bases fit TRBD2. Trimming cost V 6 bases and J 0 bases; bases outside gene matches: 9. The CDR3 is 16 residues long. Germline values: CDR1 MNHNY, CDR2 SVGAGI (reference sequence). The chain's CDR3 is CASRLDQAGSTDTQYF. Here the CDR3 DNA reads TGTGCCAGCAGGCTGGACCAAGCGGGGAGCACAGATACGCAGTATTTT.

The chain links TRBV7-2 to TRBJ2-1; D might be TRBD2 (5 bases). Trimming took 3 bases from V and 8 from J, leaving 14 bases between them. The CDR3 sequence is 14 residues long. Germline V gene data show CDR1 as SGHTA and CDR2 as FQGNSA. In DNA form, the CDR3 reads TGTGCCAGCAGCTTCTCCCGGGGAACCCATGAGCAGTTCTTC. Amino acid sequence: CASSFSRGTHEQFF.

The CDR3 region is CASSPQGAGEKLFF. Written as DNA, the CDR3 is TGTGCCAGTAGTCCACAGGGGGCAGGCGAAAAACTGTTTTTT. The chain combines TRBV19 with TRBJ1-4; 9 bases agree with TRBD1. Trimming took 5 bases from V and 8 from J; bases not matched to a gene: 6. Germline V CDR1 and CDR2: LNHDA, SQIVND (reference sequence). The CDR3 is made up of 14 amino acids. The full variable domain, in which reference TRBV19 and TRBJ1-4 provide the parts outside the CDR3, is DGGITQSPKYLFRKEGQNVTLSCEQNLNHDAMYWYRQDPGQGLRLIYYSQIVNDFQKGDIAEGYSVSREKKESFPLTVTSAQKNPTAFYLCASSPQGAGEKLFFGSGTQLSVL.

This chain links TRBV5-1 with TRBJ2-3; D perhaps matches TRBD2 (6 bases). Trimming removed 6 bases at V and 2 bases at J, with 13 bases between. This CDR3 region has 14 residues. Germline CDR1 and CDR2: SGHRS and YFSETQ. This CDR3 is CASNGGLVTDTQYF. CDR3 nucleotide sequence: TGCGCCAGCAACGGGGGTTTGGTCACAGATACGCAGTATTTT.

This clone was counted a few times. V and J are TRBV4-2 and TRBJ1-6; possible D gene TRBD1, 6 bases. Germline-derived CDR1 and CDR2 are LGHNA and YNFKEQ. Trimming took off 4 bases at V and 8 bases at J, with 24 bases between the two ends. This CDR3 contains 18 residues. CDR3 loop: CASSLVPHETGADSPLHF. The DNA for the CDR3 is TGTGCCAGCAGCCTCGTCCCCCATGAGACAGGAGCAGATTCACCCCTCCACTTT.

The rearrangement links TRBV5-1 to TRBJ2-7; no definite D call. Trimming took 4 bases from V and 4 from J, leaving 18 bases between them. The CDR3 length is 15 residues. The germline V gene encodes CDR1 SGHRS and CDR2 YFSETQ. This CDR3 is CASSLEQGFGYEQYF. The CDR3 nucleotides are TGCGCCAGCAGCCTAGAACAAGGATTCGGGTACGAGCAGTACTTC.

The V and J genes are TRBV14 and TRBJ2-2; D might be TRBD1 or TRBD2, each matching 6 bases. V was clipped by 3 bases and J by 1 base, with 18 bases between them. The CDR3 spans 18 residues. Germline V gene sequence: CDR1 SGHDN, CDR2 FVKESK. The CDR3 DNA reads as TGTGCCAGCAGCCACCACCCCCGGGGGCGCGTGAACACCGGGGAGCTGTTTTTT. Translated: CASSHHPRGRVNTGELFF.

The genes are TRBV5-1 and TRBJ1-1, with D perhaps TRBD1 (6 bases). The ends were cut back, 2 bases at V and 7 bases at J, with 18 bases in the middle. The CDR3 consists of 15 residues. The germline CDR1 and CDR2 sequences are SGHRS and YFSETQ. The CDR3 sequence is CASSFMGGAGSEAFF. DNA for the CDR3: TGCGCCAGCAGCTTCATGGGGGGGGCTGGTAGTGAAGCTTTCTTT.

This clone is a singleton in its sample. The genes are TRBV19 and TRBJ2-5; D is unclear. Between the trimmed V and J ends, which lost 9 bases and 2 bases, there was a span of 16 bases. This CDR3 is built from 14 residues. Germline V gene sequence: CDR1 LNHDA, CDR2 SQIVND (reference sequence). The CDR3 sequence is CASADGGGQETQYF. CDR3 in DNA: TGTGCCAGCGCGGATGGTGGCGGACAAGAGACCCAGTACTTC.

J is TRBJ2-1 and V is TRBV6-5; tentatively, D is TRBD1 (5 bases). V was shortened by 2 bases and J by 7 bases, with 15 bases between the two germline ends. Germline CDR1 MNHEY, CDR2 SVGAGI. There are 15 residues in the CDR3. The CDR3 region is CASSYEGAKDNEQFF. The CDR3 DNA is TGTGCCAGCAGTTACGAAGGGGCGAAGGATAATGAGCAGTTCTTC.

The rearrangement uses TRBV25-1 and TRBJ2-3; tentatively, D is TRBD1 (5 bases). CDR3 size: 13 residues. Germline V lookup: CDR1 MGHDK, CDR2 SYGVNS. V lost 3 bases, J lost 4 bases, and 8 bases lay in between. The CDR3 spells CASSETAPDTQYF. The DNA of the CDR3 is TGTGCCAGCAGTGAGACAGCGCCAGATACGCAGTATTTT.

This clone has a single count. The rearrangement links TRBV4-2 to TRBJ2-1, with 8 bases matching TRBD2. Germline lookup yields CDR1 LGHNA and CDR2 YNFKEQ. This CDR3 has 17 residues. The junction had 10 bases not matched to a gene; V was cut back by 2 bases and J by 4 bases. Here the CDR3 reads CASSQFLSGGAYNEQFF. Written as DNA, the CDR3 is TGTGCCAGCAGCCAATTCCTCTCCGGGGGGGCGTACAATGAGCAGTTCTTC.

V and J are TRBV9 and TRBJ2-2; 7 positions agree with TRBD2. Germline V gene sequence: CDR1 SGDLS, CDR2 YYNGEE. V was clipped by 0 bases and J by 1 base; unmatched bases: 3. This CDR3 spans 16 amino acids. CDR3 in DNA: TGTGCCAGCAGCGTAGAGGTAGCGGGGAACACCGGGGAGCTGTTTTTT. This sequence encodes CASSVEVAGNTGELFF. Combining the CDR3 with reference TRBV9 and TRBJ2-2 gives the whole variable domain DSGVTQTPKHLITATGQRVTLRCSPRSGDLSVYWYQQSLDQGLQFLIQYYNGEERAKGNILERFSAQQFPDLHSELNLSSLELGDSALYFCASSVEVAGNTGELFFGEGSRLTVL.

V is TRBV9 and J is TRBJ2-5, with 10 bases identical to TRBD2. V lost 2 bases to trimming and J lost 5 bases; unmatched junction nucleotides: 6. Looked up from germline, CDR1 is SGDLS and CDR2 is YYNGEE. The CDR3 totals 15 residues. The CDR3 nucleotides are TGTGCCAGCAGCGTCGCAGCGGGAGGGTCGGAGACCCAGTACTTC. Protein: CASSVAAGGSETQYF.

The CDR3 region is CASSLAGADTQYF. In nucleotides, the CDR3 is TGTGCCAGCAGCTTAGCGGGGGCAGATACGCAGTATTTT. J is TRBJ2-3 and V is TRBV7-9; the D call may be TRBD1 or TRBD2 (5 bases each). The CDR3 sequence is 13 residues long. Germline loops: CDR1 SEHNR, CDR2 FQNEAQ (reference sequence). The ends were cut back, 0 bases at V and 4 bases at J, with 5 bases in the middle.

This sequence joins TRBV7-6 and TRBJ1-3; perhaps TRBD1 as D (5 bases). Trimming took 5 bases from V and 0 from J, leaving 11 bases between them. This CDR3 contains 15 residues. Germline V gene lookup returns CDR1 SGHVS and CDR2 FNYEAQ. The CDR3 coding sequence is TGTGCCAGCAGCCGACAGCCTTACTCTGGAAACACCATATATTTT. This translates into CASSRQPYSGNTIYF.

The chain employs TRBV13 and TRBJ2-7; 11 nucleotides align to TRBD2. The trim removed 5 bases at V and 7 bases at J, leaving 10 bases unmatched. Per the germline V gene, CDR1 is PRHDT and CDR2 is FYEKMQ (reference sequence). This CDR3 is 15 amino acids long. In nucleotides, the CDR3 is TGTGCCAGCAGCCCGCCGGGACTAGCGGTAAAGGAGCAGTACTTC. Its protein product is CASSPPGLAVKEQYF.

This chain links TRBV19 with TRBJ2-4, with TRBD1 matching over 8 bases. Germline V gene lookup returns CDR1 LNHDA and CDR2 SQIVND (reference sequence). Germline trimming cut 7 bases from V and 1 base from J; bases unmatched to any gene: 9. CDR3 length: 16 residues. The DNA of the CDR3 is TGTGCCAGTACCGGGACAGGCACCGCGGCCAAAAACATTCAGTACTTC. Protein: CASTGTGTAAKNIQYF.

This clone was observed a handful of times. CDR3 nucleotide sequence: TGTGCCAGCAGCTTGGCCGGGGTGAGGTATGGCTACACCTTC. This encodes CASSLAGVRYGYTF. This rearrangement joins TRBV5-4 to TRBJ1-2; D is ambiguous. Deletions cut 0 bases from V and 5 bases from J, with 11 bases between. This CDR3 has 14 residues. Germline loops: CDR1 SGHNT, CDR2 YYREEE (reference sequence). Full variable domain (remainder filled in from reference TRBV5-4 and TRBJ1-2): ETGVTQSPTHLIKTRGQQVTLRCSSQSGHNTVSWYQQALGQGPQFIFQYYREEENGRGNFPPRFSGLQFPNYSSELNVNALELDDSALYLCASSLAGVRYGYTFGSGTRLTVV.